The entry below gives a single T cell receptor (beta chain) sequence along with its context. This clone was recorded once. Its target antigen remains unknown. No base qualities exist here, and no much larger clone lies one base off it. The data belong to a study of siplizumab effects on memory and regulatory T cells (dated by TCRdb to about 2019). Regarding the research as a whole: The study examined how the anti-CD2 antibody siplizumab affects alloreactive T-cell subsets in allogeneic mixed lymphocyte reactions built from human PBMCs. General findings and caveats noted by the study authors: Unstimulated naive T cells appeared more diverse than memory T cells, and naive cells seemed to contribute substantially to the alloresponse. The cumulative frequency of alloreactive sequences traceable to unstimulated CD4+ memory T cells was significantly reduced by siplizumab. The suppressive function of proliferating Tregs from siplizumab cultures was not functionally confirmed. Sequences below about 10^-5 frequency were poorly captured, so only a minor fraction of alloreactive clones could be mapped to unstimulated subsets. About 75-97% of proliferating CD4+ or CD8+ clones could not be given a naive or memory phenotype. Among mappable alloreactive CD4+ clones, an average Treg-derived fraction of over 60% was observed with siplizumab, compared with less than 35% in control reactions.

Trimming removed 2 bases from V and 2 bases from J, leaving 7 bases between the germline ends. CDR1 and CDR2 are drawn from the germline V gene (reference sequence): WNHNN, SYGVQD. The CDR3 covers 14 residues, taking in both the cysteine and the phenylalanine. Only the CDR3 region is kept as DNA, spanning 42 bases read in frame from base 1. Unstimulated CD4+ memory cells were also sequenced in three donor pairs, together with CD4+ naive, CD8+ TEMRA, CD8+ naive and CD8+ effector memory subsets. Sorted unstimulated T cells and proliferating T cells recovered from mixed lymphocyte reactions underwent TCRbeta CDR3 sequencing. Fresh whole blood from more than 9 HLA-typed healthy donors served as the source for isolating PBMCs. The library was built by means of the immunoSEQ multiplex PCR assay. Each sample had some 96,000 TCR templates assayed by the deep sequencing platform. Genomic DNA extracted from sorted T cells was used for TCRbeta CDR3 sequencing. For the original study's pipeline: The R programming language was used for clonal analysis of TCRbeta CDR3 data. Alloreactive CD4+ and CD8+ clones were identified by comparing unstimulated samples to CFSE-low samples taken after the reaction. Alloreactive CD4+ clones were assigned to regulatory or non-regulatory origin by matching sequences to sorted unstimulated Treg and non-Treg repertoires. In TCRdb, the immuneACCESS table is reduced to in-frame sequences with V and J assigned. These tables do not hold every clone; where another copy was compared, an unresolved V gene accounts for under half, and the others remain unexplained. From that table come the V and J calls and clone size; the DNA was used to work out D and trimming. Here the sample has tens of thousands of clones; over 95% occur a single time. Together, the top ten hold 0.025% to 0.035% of the sample.

The sequence links TRBV10-1 to TRBJ1-5, with no reliable assignment of the D segment. The sequence was obtained from a human donor in good health. The sample taken for sequencing was naive CD4+ T cells sorted from blood. Interpreted using the paper, the cell subset or site label stands for: unstimulated naive T cells. The CDR3 protein is CASSEGGGNQPQHF. The DNA is TGCGCCAGCAGTGAGGGCGGTGGCAATCAGCCCCAGCATTTT.